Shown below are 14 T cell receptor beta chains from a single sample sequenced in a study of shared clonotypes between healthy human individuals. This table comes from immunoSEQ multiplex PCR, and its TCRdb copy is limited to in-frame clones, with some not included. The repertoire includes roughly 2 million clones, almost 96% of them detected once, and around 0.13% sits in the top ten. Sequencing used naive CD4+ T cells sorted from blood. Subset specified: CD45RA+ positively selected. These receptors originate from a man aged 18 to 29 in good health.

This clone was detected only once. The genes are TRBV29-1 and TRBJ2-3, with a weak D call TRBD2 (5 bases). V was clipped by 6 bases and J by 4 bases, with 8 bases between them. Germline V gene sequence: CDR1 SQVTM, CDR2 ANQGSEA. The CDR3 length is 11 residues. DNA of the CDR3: TGCAGCGTGACCGGGGCAGATACGCAGTATTTT. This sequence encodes CSVTGADTQYF.

The CDR3, as DNA: TGTGCCAGCAGCTCGGCCCCGACAGGGGCGAACACCGGGGAGCTGTTTTTT. As protein: CASSSAPTGANTGELFF. The J gene is TRBJ2-2, the V gene TRBV7-8; TRBD1 aligns across 8 bases. The V and J ends lost 4 bases and 0 bases, in that order; junction bases with no gene match: 7. The germline gives CDR1 SGHVS, CDR2 FQNEAQ. The CDR3 runs 17 residues.

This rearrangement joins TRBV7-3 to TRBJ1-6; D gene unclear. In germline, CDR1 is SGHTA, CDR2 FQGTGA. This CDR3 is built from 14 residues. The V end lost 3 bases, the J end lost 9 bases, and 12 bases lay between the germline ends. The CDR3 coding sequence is TGTGCCAGCAGCTTTAATGCGGGAGCTTCACCCCTCCACTTT. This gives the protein CASSFNAGASPLHF.

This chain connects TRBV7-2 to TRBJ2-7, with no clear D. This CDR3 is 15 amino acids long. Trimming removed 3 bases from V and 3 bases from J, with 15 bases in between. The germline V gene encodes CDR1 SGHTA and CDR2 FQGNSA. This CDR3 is CASSLADGYYYEQYF. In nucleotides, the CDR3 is TGTGCCAGCAGCTTGGCAGACGGTTACTACTACGAGCAGTACTTC.

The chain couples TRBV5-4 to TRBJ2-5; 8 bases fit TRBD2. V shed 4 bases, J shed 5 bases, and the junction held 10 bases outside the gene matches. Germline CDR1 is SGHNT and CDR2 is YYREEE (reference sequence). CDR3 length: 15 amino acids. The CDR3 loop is CASSPGPGGLETQYF. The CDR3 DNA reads TGTGCCAGCAGCCCGGGACCGGGGGGGCTCGAGACCCAGTACTTC.

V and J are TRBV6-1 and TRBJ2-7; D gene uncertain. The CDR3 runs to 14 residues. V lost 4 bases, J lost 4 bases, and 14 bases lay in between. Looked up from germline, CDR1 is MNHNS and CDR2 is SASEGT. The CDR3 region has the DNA TGTGCCAGCAGTGCCCTGGGTTACCCTTACGAGCAGTACTTC. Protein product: CASSALGYPYEQYF.

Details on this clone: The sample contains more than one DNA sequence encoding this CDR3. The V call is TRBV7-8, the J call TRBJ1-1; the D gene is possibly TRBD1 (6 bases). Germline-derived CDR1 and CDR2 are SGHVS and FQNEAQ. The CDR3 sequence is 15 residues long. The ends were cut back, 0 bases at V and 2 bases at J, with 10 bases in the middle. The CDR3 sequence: CASSLAAGVNTEAFF. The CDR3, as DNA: TGTGCCAGCAGCTTAGCCGCAGGGGTTAACACTGAAGCTTTCTTT.

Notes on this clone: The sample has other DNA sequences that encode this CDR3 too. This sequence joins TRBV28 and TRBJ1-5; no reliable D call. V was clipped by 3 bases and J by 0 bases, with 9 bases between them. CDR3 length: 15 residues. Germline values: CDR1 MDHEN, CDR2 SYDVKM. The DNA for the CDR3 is TGTGCCAGCAGTTTTTCCGCTTATAGCAATCAGCCCCAGCATTTT. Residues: CASSFSAYSNQPQHF.

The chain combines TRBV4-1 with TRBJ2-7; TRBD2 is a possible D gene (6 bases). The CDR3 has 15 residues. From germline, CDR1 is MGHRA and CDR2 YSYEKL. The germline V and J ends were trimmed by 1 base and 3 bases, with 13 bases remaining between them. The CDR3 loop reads CASSQAEGLIYEQYF. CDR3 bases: TGCGCCAGCAGCCAAGCGGAGGGACTGATCTACGAGCAGTACTTC.

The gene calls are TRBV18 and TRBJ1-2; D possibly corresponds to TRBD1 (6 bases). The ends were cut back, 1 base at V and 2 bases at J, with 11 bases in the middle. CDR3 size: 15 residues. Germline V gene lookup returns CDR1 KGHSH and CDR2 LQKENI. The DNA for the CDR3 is TGTGCCAGCTCACCACTGGACAGCCAGAACTATGGCTACACCTTC. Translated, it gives CASSPLDSQNYGYTF.

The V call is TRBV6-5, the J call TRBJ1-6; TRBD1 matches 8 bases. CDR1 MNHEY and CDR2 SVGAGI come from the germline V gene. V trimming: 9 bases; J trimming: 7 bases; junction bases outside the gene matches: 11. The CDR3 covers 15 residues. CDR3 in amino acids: CASAEQGEKNSPLHF. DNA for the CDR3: TGTGCCAGTGCTGAACAGGGGGAGAAGAATTCACCCCTCCACTTT.

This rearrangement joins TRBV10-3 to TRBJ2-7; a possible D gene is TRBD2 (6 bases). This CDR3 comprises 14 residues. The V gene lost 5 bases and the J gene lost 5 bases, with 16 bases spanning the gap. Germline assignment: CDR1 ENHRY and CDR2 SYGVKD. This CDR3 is CAISLSGGINEQYF. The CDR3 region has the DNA TGTGCCATCAGTCTGTCCGGGGGTATCAACGAGCAGTACTTC.

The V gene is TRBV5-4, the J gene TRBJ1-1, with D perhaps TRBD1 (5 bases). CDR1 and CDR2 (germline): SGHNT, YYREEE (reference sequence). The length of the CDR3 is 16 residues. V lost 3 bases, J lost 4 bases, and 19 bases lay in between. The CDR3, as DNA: TGTGCCAGCAGCTCAGGCGGGGGTCCGAGAACCACTGAAGCTTTCTTT. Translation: CASSSGGGPRTTEAFF.

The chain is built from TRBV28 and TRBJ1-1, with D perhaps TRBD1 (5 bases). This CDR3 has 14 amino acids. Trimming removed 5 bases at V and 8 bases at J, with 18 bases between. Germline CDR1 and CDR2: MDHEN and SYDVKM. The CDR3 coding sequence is TGTGCCAGCAGTAGGTTCCAAGACAGTGCCGAAGCTTTCTTT. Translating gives CASSRFQDSAEAFF.